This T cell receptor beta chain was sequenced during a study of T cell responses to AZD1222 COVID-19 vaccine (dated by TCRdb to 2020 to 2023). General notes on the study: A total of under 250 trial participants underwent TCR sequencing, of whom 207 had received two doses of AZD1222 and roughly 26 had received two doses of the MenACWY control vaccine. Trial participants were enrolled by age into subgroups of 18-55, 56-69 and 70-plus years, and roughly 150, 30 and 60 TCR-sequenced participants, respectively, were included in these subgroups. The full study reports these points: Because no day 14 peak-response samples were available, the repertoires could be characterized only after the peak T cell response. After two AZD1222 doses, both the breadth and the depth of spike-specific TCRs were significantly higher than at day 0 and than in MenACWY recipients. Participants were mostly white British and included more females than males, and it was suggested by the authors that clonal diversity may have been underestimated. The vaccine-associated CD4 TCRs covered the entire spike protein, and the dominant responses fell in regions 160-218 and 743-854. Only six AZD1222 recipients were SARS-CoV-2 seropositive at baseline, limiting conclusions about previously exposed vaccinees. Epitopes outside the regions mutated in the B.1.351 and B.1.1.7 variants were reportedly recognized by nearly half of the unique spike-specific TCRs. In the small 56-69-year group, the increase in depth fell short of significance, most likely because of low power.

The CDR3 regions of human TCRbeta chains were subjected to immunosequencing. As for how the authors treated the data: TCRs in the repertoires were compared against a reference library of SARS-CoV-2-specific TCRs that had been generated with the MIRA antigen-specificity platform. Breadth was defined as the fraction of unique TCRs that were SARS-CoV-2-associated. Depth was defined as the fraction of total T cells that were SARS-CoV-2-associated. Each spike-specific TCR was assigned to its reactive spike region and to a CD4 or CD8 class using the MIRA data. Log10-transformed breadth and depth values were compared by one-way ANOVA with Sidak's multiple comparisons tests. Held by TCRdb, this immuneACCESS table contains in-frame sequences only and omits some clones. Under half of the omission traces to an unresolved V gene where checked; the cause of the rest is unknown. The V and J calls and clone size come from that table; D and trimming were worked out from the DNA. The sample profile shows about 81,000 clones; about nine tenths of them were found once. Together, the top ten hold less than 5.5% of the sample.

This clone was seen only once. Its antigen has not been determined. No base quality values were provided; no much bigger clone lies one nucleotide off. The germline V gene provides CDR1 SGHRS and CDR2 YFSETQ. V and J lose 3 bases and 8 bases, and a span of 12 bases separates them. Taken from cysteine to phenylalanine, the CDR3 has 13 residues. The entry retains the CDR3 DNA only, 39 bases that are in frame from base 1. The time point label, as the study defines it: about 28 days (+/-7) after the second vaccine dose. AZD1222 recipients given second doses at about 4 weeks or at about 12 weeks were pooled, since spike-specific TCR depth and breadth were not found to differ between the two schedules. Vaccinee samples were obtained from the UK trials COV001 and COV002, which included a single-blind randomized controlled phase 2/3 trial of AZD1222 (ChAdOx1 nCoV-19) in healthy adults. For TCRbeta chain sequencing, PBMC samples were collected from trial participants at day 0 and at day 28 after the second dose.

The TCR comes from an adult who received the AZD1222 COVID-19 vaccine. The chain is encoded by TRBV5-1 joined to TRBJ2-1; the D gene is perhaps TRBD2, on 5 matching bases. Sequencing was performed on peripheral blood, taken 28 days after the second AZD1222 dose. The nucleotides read TGCGCCAGCAGCTCAAGTAGCGAGCATGAGCAGTTCTTC. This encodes CASSSSSEHEQFF.